Listed below are T cell receptor beta chains from one sample, sequenced in a study of blood T cell repertoires in COVID-19. Repertoires were generated with immunoSEQ multiplex PCR, while TCRdb's copy carries only in-frame clones and drops some. This sample has under 80,000 clones, with 80% found just once. The sample was peripheral blood. Every receptor here comes from a human donor in a cohort sampled during active COVID-19. CDR3s include the opening cysteine and the closing phenylalanine or tryptophan. D genes are given only for firm matches. For some rows the clone size is stated as once, few or many, or as a class when expanded; others skip it.

-,TRBD1,TRBJ2-7,TRBV5-1,CASSSWTGSSYEQYF,TGCGCCAGCAGCTCCTGGACAGGGAGCTCCTACGAGCAGTACTTC
few,-,TRBJ2-1,TRBV6-4,CASSDLSGGGGEQFF,TGTGCCAGCAGTGACCTAAGCGGAGGTGGCGGTGAGCAGTTCTTC
once,TRBD1,TRBJ2-5,TRBV24-1,CATSDSRTGGSETQYF,TGTGCCACCAGTGATTCCCGGACAGGGGGCTCAGAGACCCAGTACTTC
-,TRBD1,TRBJ2-7,TRBV5-1,CASSLGLGRTGAHEQYF,TGCGCCAGCAGCTTGGGGCTGGGGAGGACAGGGGCCCACGAGCAGTACTTC
few,TRBD2,TRBJ2-3,TRBV7-9,CASSLGGGGRGDTQYF,TGTGCCAGCAGCTTAGGCGGCGGCGGGAGGGGAGATACGCAGTATTTT
once,-,TRBJ2-5,TRBV7-9,CASSLGGWETQYF,TGTGCCAGCAGCTTAGGAGGGTGGGAGACCCAGTACTTC
few,-,TRBJ1-6,TRBV18,CASSPGGSGHNSPLHF,TGTGCCAGCTCACCGGGGGGATCCGGGCATAATTCACCCCTCCACTTT
few,TRBD2,TRBJ2-3,TRBV18,CASKPSLAGGGTDTQYF,TGTGCCAGCAAACCCTCCCTAGCGGGGGGGGGCACAGATACGCAGTATTTT
-,-,TRBJ1-1,TRBV5-1,CASSLTGSSTEAFF,TGCGCCAGCAGCTTAACAGGGTCCAGCACTGAAGCTTTCTTT
many,-,TRBJ1-1,TRBV5-3,CARIPGGTEAFF,TGTGCCAGAATACCGGGGGGCACTGAAGCTTTCTTT
-,TRBD1,TRBJ1-1,TRBV18,CASSLGTGRTNTEAFF,TGTGCCAGCTCACTTGGGACAGGGCGGACGAACACTGAAGCTTTCTTT
-,TRBD2,TRBJ2-1,TRBV11-2,CASRRTGTSGANEQFF,TGTGCCAGCAGACGAACCGGGACTAGCGGGGCCAATGAGCAGTTCTTC
-,-,TRBJ2-3,TRBV11-3,CASSLEGAAGTDTQYF,TGTGCCAGCAGCTTAGAAGGAGCGGCGGGAACAGATACGCAGTATTTT